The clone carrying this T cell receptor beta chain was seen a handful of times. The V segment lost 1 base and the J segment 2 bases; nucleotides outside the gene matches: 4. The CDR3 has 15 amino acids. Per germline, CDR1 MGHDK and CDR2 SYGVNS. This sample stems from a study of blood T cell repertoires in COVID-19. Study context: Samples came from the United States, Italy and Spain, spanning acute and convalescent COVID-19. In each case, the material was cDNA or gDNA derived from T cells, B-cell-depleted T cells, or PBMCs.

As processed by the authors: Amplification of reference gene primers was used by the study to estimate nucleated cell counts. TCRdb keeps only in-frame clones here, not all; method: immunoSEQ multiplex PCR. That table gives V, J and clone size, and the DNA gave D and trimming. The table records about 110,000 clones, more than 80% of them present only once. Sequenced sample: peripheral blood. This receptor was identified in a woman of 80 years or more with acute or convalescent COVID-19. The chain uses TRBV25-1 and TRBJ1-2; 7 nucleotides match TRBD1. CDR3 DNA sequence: TGTGCCAGCAGTGAATTAGACAGGGAGAACTATGGCTACACCTTC. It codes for CASSELDRENYGYTF.